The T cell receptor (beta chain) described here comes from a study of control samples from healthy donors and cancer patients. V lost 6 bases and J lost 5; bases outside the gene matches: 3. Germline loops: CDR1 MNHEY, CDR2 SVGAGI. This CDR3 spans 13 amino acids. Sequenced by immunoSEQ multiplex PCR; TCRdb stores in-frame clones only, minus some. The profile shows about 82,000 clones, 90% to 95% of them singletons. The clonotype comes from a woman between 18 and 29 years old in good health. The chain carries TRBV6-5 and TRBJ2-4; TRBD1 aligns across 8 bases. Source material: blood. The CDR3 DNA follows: TGTGCCAGCAGACAGGGGGTCCAAAACATTCAGTACTTC. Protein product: CASRQGVQNIQYF.